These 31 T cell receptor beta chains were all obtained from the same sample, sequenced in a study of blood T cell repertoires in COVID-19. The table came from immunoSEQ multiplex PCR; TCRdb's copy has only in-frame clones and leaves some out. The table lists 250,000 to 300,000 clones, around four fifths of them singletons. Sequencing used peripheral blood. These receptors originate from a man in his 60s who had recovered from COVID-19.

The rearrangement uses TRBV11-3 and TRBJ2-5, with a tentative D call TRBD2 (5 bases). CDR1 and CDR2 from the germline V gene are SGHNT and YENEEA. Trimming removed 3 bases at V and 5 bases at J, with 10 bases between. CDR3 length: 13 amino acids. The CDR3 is CASSFGGVETQYF. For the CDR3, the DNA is TGTGCCAGCAGCTTCGGAGGTGTGGAGACCCAGTACTTC.

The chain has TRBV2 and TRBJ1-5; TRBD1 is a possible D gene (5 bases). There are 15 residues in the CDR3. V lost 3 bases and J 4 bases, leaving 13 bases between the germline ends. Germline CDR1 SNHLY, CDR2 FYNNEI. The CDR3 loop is CASSEDTLKNQPQHF. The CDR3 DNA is TGTGCCAGCAGTGAGGACACGCTCAAAAATCAGCCCCAGCATTTT.

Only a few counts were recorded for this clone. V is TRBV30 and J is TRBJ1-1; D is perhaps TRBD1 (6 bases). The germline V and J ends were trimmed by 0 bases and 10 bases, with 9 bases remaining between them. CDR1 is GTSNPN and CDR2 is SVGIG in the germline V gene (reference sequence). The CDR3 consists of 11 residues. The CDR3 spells CAWSVEGGAFF. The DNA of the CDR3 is TGTGCCTGGAGTGTAGAAGGGGGAGCTTTCTTT.

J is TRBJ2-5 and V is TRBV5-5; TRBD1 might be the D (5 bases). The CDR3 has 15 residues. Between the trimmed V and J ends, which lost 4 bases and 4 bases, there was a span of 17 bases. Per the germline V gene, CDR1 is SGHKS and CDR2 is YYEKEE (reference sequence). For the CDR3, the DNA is TGTGCCAGCAGCGCTGGACAACAAAGGACAGAGACCCAGTACTTC. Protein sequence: CASSAGQQRTETQYF.

The CDR3 protein is CASSPAGTGDQPQHF. The CDR3 DNA reads as TGTGCCAGCAGCCCGGCCGGGACAGGGGATCAGCCCCAGCATTTT. V gene TRBV7-9 combines with J gene TRBJ1-5; TRBD1 agrees at 10 bases. The CDR3 loop spans 15 amino acids. Losses at the gene ends were 5 bases for V and 5 bases for J; bases not matched to a gene: 6. CDR1 and CDR2 (germline): SEHNR, FQNEAQ (reference sequence). Using reference TRBV7-9 and TRBJ1-5 for the parts outside the CDR3, the full variable domain is DTGVSQNPRHKITKRGQNVTFRCDPISEHNRLYWYRQTLGQGPEFLTYFQNEAQLEKSRLLSDRFSAERPKGSFSTLEIQRTEQGDSAMYLCASSPAGTGDQPQHFGDGTRLSIL.

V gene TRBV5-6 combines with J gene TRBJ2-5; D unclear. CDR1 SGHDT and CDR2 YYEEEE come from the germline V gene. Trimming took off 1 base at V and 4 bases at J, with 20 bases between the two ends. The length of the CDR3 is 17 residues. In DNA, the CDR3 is TGTGCCAGCAGCTTGTCGGCTAGAAACCCTGTCATAGAGACCCAGTACTTC. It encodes CASSLSARNPVIETQYF.

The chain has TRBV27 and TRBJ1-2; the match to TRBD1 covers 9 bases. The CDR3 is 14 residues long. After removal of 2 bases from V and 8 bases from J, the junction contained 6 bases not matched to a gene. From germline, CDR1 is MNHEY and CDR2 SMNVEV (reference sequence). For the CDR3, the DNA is TGTGCCAGCAGTTTAAACAGGGGGCAGGGGGGCTACACCTTC. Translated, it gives CASSLNRGQGGYTF.

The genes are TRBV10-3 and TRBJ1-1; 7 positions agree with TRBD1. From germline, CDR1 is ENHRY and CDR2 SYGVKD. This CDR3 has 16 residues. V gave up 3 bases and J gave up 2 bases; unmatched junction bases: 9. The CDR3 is CAISDSGGRRNTEAFF. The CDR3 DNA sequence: TGTGCCATCAGTGACTCAGGGGGGAGGAGAAACACTGAAGCTTTCTTT.

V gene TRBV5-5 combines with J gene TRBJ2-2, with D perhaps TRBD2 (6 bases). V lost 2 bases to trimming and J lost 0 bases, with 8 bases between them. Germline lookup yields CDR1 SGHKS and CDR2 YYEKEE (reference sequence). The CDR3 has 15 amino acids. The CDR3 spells CASSLTGANTGELFF. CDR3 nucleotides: TGTGCCAGCAGCTTAACGGGAGCGAACACCGGGGAGCTGTTTTTT. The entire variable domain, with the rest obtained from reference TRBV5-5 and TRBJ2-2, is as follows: DAGVTQSPTHLIKTRGQQVTLRCSPISGHKSVSWYQQVLGQGPQFIFQYYEKEERGRGNFPDRFSARQFPNYSSELNVNALLLGDSALYLCASSLTGANTGELFFGEGSRLTVL.

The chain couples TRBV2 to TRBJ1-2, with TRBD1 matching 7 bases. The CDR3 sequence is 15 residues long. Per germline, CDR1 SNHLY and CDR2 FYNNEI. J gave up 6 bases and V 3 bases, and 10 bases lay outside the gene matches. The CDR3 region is CASSEWKGALNGYTF. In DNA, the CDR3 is TGTGCCAGCAGTGAGTGGAAGGGGGCATTGAATGGCTACACCTTC.

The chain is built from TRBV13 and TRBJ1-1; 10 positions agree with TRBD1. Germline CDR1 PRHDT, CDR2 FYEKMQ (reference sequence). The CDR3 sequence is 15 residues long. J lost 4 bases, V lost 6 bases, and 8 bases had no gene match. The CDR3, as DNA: TGTGCCAGCAGTTCTCGGACAGGGGGGCTCACTGAAGCTTTCTTT. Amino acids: CASSSRTGGLTEAFF.

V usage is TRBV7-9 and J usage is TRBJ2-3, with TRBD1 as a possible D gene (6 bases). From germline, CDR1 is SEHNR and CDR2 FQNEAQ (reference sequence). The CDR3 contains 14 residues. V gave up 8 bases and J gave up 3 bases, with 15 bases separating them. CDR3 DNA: TGTGCCAGCGTTGGTACAGGGTCTACAGATACGCAGTATTTT. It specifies CASVGTGSTDTQYF.

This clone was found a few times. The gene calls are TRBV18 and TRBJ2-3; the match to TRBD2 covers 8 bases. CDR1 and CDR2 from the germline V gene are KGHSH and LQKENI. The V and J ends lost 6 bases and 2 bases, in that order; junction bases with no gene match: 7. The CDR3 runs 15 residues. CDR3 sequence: CASSHGGAPTDTQYF. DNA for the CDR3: TGTGCCAGCTCGCACGGGGGGGCCCCCACAGATACGCAGTATTTT.

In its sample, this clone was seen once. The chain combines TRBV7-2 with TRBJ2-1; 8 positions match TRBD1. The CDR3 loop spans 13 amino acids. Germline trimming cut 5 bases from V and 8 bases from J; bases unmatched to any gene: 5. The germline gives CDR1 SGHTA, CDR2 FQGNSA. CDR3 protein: CASSRNRGDEQFF. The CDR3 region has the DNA TGTGCCAGCAGCCGTAACAGGGGGGATGAGCAGTTCTTC.

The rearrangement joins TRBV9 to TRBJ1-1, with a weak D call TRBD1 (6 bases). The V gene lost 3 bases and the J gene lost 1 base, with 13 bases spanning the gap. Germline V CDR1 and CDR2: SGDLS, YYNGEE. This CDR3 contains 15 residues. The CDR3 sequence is CASSANRVRNTEAFF. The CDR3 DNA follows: TGTGCCAGCAGCGCGAACAGGGTCAGGAACACTGAAGCTTTCTTT.

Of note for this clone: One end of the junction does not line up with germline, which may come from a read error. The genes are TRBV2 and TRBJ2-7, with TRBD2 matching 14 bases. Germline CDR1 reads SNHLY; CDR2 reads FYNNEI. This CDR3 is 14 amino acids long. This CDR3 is CASSESGLAGVTNF. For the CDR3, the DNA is TGTGCCAGCAGTGAATCGGGACTAGCGGGAGTTACGAACTTC.

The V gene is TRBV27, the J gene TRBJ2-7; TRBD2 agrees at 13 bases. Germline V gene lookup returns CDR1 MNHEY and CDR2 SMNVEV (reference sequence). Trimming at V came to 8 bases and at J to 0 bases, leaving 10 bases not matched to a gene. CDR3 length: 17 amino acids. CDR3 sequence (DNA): TGTGCCAGCGGGGGACTAGCGGGGACTCGGACCTCCTACGAGCAGTACTTC. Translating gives CASGGLAGTRTSYEQYF.

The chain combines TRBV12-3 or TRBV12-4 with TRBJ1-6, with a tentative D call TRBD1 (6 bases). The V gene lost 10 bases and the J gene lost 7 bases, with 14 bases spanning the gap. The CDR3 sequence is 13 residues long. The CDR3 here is CATTGRVNSPLHF. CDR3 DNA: TGTGCCACCACAGGGAGGGTAAATTCACCCCTCCACTTT.

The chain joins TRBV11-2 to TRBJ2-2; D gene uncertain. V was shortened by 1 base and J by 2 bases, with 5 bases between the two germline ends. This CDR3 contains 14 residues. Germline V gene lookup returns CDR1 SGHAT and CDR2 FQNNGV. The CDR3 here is CASSLGLNTGELFF. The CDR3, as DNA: TGTGCCAGCAGCTTAGGCCTAAACACCGGGGAGCTGTTTTTT.

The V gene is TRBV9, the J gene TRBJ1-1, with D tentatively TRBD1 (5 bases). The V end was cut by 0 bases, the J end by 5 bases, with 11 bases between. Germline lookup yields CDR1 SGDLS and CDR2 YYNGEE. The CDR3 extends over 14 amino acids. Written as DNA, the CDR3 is TGTGCCAGCAGCGTAGTTGGAGGGGTTACTGAAGCTTTCTTT. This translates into CASSVVGGVTEAFF.

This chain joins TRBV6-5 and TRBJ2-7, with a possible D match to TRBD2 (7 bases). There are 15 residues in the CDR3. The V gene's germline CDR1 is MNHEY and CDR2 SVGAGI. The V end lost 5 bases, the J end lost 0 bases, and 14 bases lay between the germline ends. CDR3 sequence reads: CASSLTGGLSYEQYF. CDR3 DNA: TGTGCCAGCAGTCTTACGGGGGGCCTCTCCTACGAGCAGTACTTC.

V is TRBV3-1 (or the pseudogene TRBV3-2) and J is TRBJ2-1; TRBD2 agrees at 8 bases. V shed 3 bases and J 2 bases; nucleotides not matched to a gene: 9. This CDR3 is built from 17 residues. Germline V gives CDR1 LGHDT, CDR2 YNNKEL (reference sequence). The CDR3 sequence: CASSQSLAGGAYNEQFF. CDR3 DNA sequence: TGTGCCAGCAGCCAGTCCTTGGCGGGAGGCGCCTACAATGAGCAGTTCTTC.

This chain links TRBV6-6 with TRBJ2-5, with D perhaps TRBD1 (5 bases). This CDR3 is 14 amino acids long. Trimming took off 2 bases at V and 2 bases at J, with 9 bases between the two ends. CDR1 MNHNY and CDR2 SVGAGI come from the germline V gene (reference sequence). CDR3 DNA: TGTGCCAGCAGTTACACCGACAGACAAGAGACCCAGTACTTC. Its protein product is CASSYTDRQETQYF.

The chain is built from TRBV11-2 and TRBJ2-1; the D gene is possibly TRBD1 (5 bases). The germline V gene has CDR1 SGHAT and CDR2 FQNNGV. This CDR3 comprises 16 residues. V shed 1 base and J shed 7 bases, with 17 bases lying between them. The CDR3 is CASSLVGGRSGNEQFF. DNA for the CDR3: TGTGCCAGCAGCTTAGTAGGCGGCCGGTCAGGGAATGAGCAGTTCTTC.

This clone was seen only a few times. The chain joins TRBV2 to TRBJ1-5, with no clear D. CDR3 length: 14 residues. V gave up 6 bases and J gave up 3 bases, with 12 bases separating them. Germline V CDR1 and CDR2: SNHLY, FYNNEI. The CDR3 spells CASRSGASNQPQHF. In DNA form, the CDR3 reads TGTGCCAGCAGGTCAGGTGCCTCCAATCAGCCCCAGCATTTT. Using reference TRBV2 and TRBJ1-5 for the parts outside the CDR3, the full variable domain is EPEVTQTPSHQVTQMGQEVILRCVPISNHLYFYWYRQILGQKVEFLVSFYNNEISEKSEIFDDQFSVERPDGSNFTLKIRSTKLEDSAMYFCASRSGASNQPQHFGDGTRLSIL.

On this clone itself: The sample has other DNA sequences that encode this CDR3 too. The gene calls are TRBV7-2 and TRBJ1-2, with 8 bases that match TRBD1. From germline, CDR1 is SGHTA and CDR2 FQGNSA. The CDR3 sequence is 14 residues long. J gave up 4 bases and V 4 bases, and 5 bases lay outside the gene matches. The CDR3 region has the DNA TGTGCCAGCAGCTCGCGGACAGGGTTCTATGGCTACACCTTC. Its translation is CASSSRTGFYGYTF.

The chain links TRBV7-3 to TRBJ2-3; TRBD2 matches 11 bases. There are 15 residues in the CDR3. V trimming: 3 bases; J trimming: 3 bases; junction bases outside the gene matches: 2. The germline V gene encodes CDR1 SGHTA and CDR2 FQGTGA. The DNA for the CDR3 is TGTGCCAGCAGCTTTAGCGGGGGGGCGACAGATACGCAGTATTTT. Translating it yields CASSFSGGATDTQYF.

The CDR3 bases are TGCAGTGCTAGTAGCACTAACCCCTACGAGCAGTACTTC. Encoded protein: CSASSTNPYEQYF. This sequence joins TRBV20-1 and TRBJ2-7; D call uncertain. The CDR3 spans 13 residues. Between the trimmed V and J ends, which lost 3 bases and 2 bases, there was a span of 11 bases. Germline V lookup: CDR1 DFQATT, CDR2 SNEGSKA (reference sequence).

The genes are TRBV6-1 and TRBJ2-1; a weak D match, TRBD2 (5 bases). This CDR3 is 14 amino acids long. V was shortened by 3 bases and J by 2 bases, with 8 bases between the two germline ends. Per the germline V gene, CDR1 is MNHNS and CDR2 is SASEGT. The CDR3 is CASSDTRTYNEQFF. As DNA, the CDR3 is TGTGCCAGCAGTGACACTAGAACCTACAATGAGCAGTTCTTC.

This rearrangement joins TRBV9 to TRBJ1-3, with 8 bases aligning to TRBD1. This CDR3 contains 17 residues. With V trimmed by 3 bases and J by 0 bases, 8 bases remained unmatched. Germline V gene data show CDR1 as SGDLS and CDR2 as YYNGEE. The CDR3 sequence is CASSGRTGKHSGNTIYF. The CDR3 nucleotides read TGTGCCAGCAGCGGACGGACAGGGAAGCACTCTGGAAACACCATATATTTT.

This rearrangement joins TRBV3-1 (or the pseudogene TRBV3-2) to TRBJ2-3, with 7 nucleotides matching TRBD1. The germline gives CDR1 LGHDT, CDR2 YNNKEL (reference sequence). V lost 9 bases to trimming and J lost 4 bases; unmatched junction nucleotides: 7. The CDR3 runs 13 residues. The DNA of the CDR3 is TGTGCCAGTAGGCTCACAGGGGCAGATACGCAGTATTTT. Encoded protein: CASRLTGADTQYF.